The TCR beta chain under discussion was sequenced for a study of T cell changes during pregnancy in multiple sclerosis. Assay used: immunoSEQ multiplex PCR; TCRdb lists only in-frame clones, some missing. The data contain 17,000 or so clones, around 90% of them singletons. This material consisted of CD8+ T cells from peripheral blood mononuclear cells, taken after pregnancy. This TCR was recovered from a female donor in good health, enrolled as a control in a pregnancy study.

The CDR3 sequence: CASSTGSGGPYF. As DNA, the CDR3 is TGTGCCAGCAGCACGGGAAGCGGGGGTCCGTACTTC. The J gene is TRBJ2-5, the V gene TRBV9, with 8 nucleotides matching TRBD2. The germline V gene has CDR1 SGDLS and CDR2 YYNGEE. This CDR3 comprises 12 residues. The trim removed 4 bases at V and 13 bases at J, leaving 9 bases unmatched.